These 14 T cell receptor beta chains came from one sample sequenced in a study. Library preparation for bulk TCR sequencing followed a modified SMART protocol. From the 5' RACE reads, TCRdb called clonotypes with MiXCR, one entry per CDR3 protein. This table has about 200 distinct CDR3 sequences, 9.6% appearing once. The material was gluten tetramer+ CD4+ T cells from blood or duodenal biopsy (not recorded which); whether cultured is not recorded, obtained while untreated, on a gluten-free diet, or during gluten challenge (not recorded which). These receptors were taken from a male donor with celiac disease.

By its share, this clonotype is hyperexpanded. In DNA form, the CDR3 reads TGTGCCAGCAGTTTAGCGAGACAGGGGGGTCAAGAGACCCAGTACTTC. Translating it yields CASSLARQGGQETQYF. The rearrangement joins TRBV12-3 or TRBV12-4 to TRBJ2-5; 9 nucleotides match TRBD1. CDR3 length: 16 residues. Trimming at V came to 0 bases and at J to 2 bases, leaving 4 bases not matched to a gene.

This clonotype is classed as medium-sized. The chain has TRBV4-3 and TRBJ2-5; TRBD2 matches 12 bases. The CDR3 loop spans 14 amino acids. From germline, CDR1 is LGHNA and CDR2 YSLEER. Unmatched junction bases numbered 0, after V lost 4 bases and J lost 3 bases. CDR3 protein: CASSRLAGEETQYF. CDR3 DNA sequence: TGCGCCAGCAGCCGACTAGCGGGAGAAGAGACCCAGTACTTC.

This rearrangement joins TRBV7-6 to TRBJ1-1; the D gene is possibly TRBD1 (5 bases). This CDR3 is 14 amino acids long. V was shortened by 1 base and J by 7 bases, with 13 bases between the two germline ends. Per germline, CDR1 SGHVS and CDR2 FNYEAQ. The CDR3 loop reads CASSLGGDGVEAFF. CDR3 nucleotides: TGTGCCAGCAGCTTAGGGGGGGATGGGGTTGAAGCTTTCTTT.

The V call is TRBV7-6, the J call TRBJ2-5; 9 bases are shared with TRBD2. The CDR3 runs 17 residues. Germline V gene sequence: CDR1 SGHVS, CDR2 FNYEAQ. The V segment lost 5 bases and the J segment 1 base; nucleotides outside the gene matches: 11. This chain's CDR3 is CASSTPGTSFGQETQYF. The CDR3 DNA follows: TGTGCCAGCAGCACACCCGGGACTAGCTTTGGCCAAGAGACCCAGTACTTC.

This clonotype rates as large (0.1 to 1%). CDR3 sequence reads: CASSDRTGRNTEAFF. CDR3 bases: TGTGCCAGCAGTGACAGGACAGGTAGGAACACTGAAGCTTTCTTT. This sequence joins TRBV6-5 and TRBJ1-1, with 7 bases aligning to TRBD1. The V gene's germline CDR1 is MNHEY and CDR2 SVGAGI. The CDR3 is 15 amino acids. The V gene end was trimmed by 5 bases and the J gene end by 1 base; junction bases not matched to a gene: 7.

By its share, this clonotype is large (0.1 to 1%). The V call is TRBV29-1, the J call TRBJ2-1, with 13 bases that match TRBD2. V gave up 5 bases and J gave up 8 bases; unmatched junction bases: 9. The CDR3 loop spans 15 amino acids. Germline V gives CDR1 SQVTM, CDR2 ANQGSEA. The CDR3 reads CSVPGLAGWGDEQFF. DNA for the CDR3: TGCAGCGTTCCGGGACTAGCGGGGTGGGGGGATGAGCAGTTCTTC.

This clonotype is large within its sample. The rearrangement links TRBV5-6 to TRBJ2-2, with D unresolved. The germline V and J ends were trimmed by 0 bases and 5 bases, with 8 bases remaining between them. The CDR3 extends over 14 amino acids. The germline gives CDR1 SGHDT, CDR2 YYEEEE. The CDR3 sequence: CASSLAQTTGELFF. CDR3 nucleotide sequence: TGTGCCAGCAGCTTGGCACAGACGACCGGGGAGCTGTTTTTT.

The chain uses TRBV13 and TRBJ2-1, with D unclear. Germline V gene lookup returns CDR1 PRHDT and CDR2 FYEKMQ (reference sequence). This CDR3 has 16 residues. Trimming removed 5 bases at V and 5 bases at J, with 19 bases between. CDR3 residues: CASSLNLLVKDNEQFF. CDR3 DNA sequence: TGTGCCAGCAGCCTTAACCTTCTAGTTAAGGACAATGAGCAGTTCTTC.

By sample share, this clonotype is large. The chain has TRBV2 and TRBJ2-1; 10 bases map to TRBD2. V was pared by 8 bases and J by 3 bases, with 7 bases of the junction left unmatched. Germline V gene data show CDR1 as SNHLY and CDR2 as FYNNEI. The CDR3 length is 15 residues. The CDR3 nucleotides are TGTGCCAGCGGGGTACTAGCGGGACTCTACAATGAGCAGTTCTTC. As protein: CASGVLAGLYNEQFF.

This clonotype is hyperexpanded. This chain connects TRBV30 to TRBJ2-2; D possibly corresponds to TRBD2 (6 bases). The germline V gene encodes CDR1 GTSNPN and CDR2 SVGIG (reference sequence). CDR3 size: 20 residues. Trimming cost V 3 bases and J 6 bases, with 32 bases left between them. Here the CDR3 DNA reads TGTGCCTGGAGCCTCACCCTGGCGGGAAACTTCCCAGGGTGGGCCGGGGAGCTGTTTTTT. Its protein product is CAWSLTLAGNFPGWAGELFF.

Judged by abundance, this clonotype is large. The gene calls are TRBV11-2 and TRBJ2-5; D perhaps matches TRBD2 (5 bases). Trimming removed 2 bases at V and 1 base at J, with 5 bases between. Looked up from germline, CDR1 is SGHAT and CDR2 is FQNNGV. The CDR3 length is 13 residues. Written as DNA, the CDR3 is TGTGCCAGCAGCTTAACTAGCCAAGAGACCCAGTACTTC. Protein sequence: CASSLTSQETQYF.

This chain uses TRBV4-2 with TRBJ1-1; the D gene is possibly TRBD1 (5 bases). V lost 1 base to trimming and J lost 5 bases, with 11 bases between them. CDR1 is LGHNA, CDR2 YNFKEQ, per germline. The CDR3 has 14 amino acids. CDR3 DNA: TGTGCCAGCAGCCAAGTACAGGCGGGGACTGAAGCTTTCTTT. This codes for CASSQVQAGTEAFF.

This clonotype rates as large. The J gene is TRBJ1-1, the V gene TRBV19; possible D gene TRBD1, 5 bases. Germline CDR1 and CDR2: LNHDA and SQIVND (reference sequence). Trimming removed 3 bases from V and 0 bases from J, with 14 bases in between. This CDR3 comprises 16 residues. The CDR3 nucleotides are TGTGCCAGTAGTATCATCTATGGGGGGATGAACACTGAAGCTTTCTTT. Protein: CASSIIYGGMNTEAFF.

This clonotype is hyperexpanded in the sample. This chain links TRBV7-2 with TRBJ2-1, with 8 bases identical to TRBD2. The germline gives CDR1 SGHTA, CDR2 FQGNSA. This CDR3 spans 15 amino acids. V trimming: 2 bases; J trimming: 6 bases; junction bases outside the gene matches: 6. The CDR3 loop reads CASSLRAGDGNEQFF. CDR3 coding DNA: TGTGCCAGCAGCTTACGAGCGGGAGATGGCAATGAGCAGTTCTTC.